The sequence of this TCR beta chain was determined in a study of tumor-infiltrating lymphocytes in localized non-small cell lung cancer. Sequencing was performed with immunoSEQ multiplex PCR; in TCRdb, only in-frame clones are kept and a portion is missing. The table includes fewer than 15,000 clones, around 74% detected once. V lost 3 bases, J lost 4 bases, and 7 bases lay in between. The CDR3 covers 13 residues. Germline loops: CDR1 MNHEY, CDR2 SVGAGI. The chain couples TRBV6-5 to TRBJ1-3, with no clear D. The sample comprised uninvolved lung tissue not adjacent to the tumor. The sequence was obtained from a human donor with non-small cell lung cancer. The CDR3 protein is CASSYKAGNTIYF. The CDR3 bases are TGTGCCAGCAGTTATAAGGCCGGAAACACCATATATTTT.